This T cell receptor beta chain was observed in a study of blood T cell repertoires in COVID-19. Looking at the study overall: The United States, Italy and Spain were the sources of the acute and convalescent COVID-19 samples. T cells, B-cell-depleted T cells, or PBMCs provided the cDNA or gDNA that served as material.

The length of the CDR3 is 15 residues. Germline CDR1 is MNHNY and CDR2 is SVGAGI (reference sequence). Deletions cut 5 bases from V and 0 bases from J, with 8 bases between. Authors' methods: Scientists estimated how many nucleated cells there were by amplifying reference gene primers. This table comes from immunoSEQ multiplex PCR, and its TCRdb copy is limited to in-frame clones, with some not included. The DNA gave D and trimming, while V, J and clone size come from that table. This sample has under 120,000 clones, with approximately 79% found just once. The source material was peripheral blood. This TCR derives from a man aged 65-85 years with active or convalescent COVID-19. V gene TRBV6-6 combines with J gene TRBJ2-6; a weak D match, TRBD1 (6 bases). CDR3 sequence (DNA): TGTGCCAGCAGTAAGGACAGCTCTGGGGCCAACGTCCTGACTTTC. This translates into CASSKDSSGANVLTF.